Listed below are T cell receptor beta chains from one sample, sequenced in a study of blood T cell repertoires in COVID-19. Repertoires were generated with immunoSEQ multiplex PCR, while TCRdb's copy carries only in-frame clones and drops some. This sample has 40,000 to 50,000 clones, with over 70% found just once. Sequencing used peripheral blood. The receptors derive from a human donor in a cohort sampled during active COVID-19. Both conserved end residues are part of each CDR3. The D gene is left open where the match is weak. Size is omitted from some rows. Given values are once, few, many or a class for expanded clones.

>TRBJ2-5|NA|TRBV28|TRBD2
TGTGCCAGCAGTTTACCTCCTCGACTAGCGGGAGGGCCGATGGAGACCCAGTACTTC
CASSLPPRLAGGPMETQYF
>TRBJ1-5|NA|TRBV28|TRBD1
TGTGCCAGCAGTCCGAGGGGACAGGGCGTTCGAAATCAGCCCCAGCATTTT
CASSPRGQGVRNQPQHF
>TRBJ2-3|NA|TRBV6-4|TRBD2
TGTGCCAGCAGTACCGTAGCGGGAGGTGGCGGGAATACGCAGTATTTT
CASSTVAGGGGNTQYF
>TRBJ1-1|NA|TRBV27|NA
TGTGCCAGCAGACCCTGGACAGAGCGAACTGAAGCTTTCTTT
CASRPWTERTEAFF
>TRBJ1-1|NA|TRBV6-4|NA
TGTGCCAGCAGAGCCACCCGGGGGACTGAAGCTTTCTTT
CASRATRGTEAFF
>TRBJ2-7|NA|TRBV6-2/TRBV6-3|NA
TGTGCCAGCAGTCCATTCCGAAGGGGCGAGCAGTACTTC
CASSPFRRGEQYF
>TRBJ2-3|NA|TRBV6-4|TRBD2
TGTGCCAGCAGTGTCACCGCGGGGGGGACAGATACGCAGTATTTT
CASSVTAGGTDTQYF
>TRBJ2-7|NA|TRBV24-1|TRBD2
TGTGCCACCAGTAACTCCGGGACTAGCGGGAACGAGCAGTACTTC
CATSNSGTSGNEQYF
>TRBJ2-7|NA|TRBV2|NA
TGTGCCAGCAGTAAGACAGGTCGCGACGAGCAGTACTTC
CASSKTGRDEQYF
>TRBJ2-7|NA|TRBV21-1|NA
TGTGCCAGCAGCAAAGAACTAGGGTCAGAATTTACCTACGAGCAGTACTTC
CASSKELGSEFTYEQYF
>TRBJ1-1|NA|TRBV7-8|NA
TGTGCCAGCGAACATCCGCCGAACACTGAAGCTTTCTTT
CASEHPPNTEAFF
>TRBJ2-7|NA|TRBV5-4|TRBD2
TGTGCCAGCAGCTTGGGGCTAGCGGGAGCGGTCGAGCAGTACTTC
CASSLGLAGAVEQYF
>TRBJ1-2|NA|TRBV30|NA
TGTGCCTGGAGTAGACCTCAGGAAATGCACTATGGCTACACCTTC
CAWSRPQEMHYGYTF
>TRBJ2-7|once|TRBV5-4|NA
TGTGCCAGCAGCTTCGGGACGGACAGCTCCTACGAGCAGTACTTC
CASSFGTDSSYEQYF
>TRBJ1-5|NA|TRBV14|NA
TGTGCCAGCAGCCAGACAGTAAGTAGCAATCAGCCCCAGCATTTT
CASSQTVSSNQPQHF
>TRBJ2-7|NA|TRBV4-1|TRBD1
TGCGCCAGCAGCCAAGATTGGACAGGGTCTTGGGAGCAGTACTTC
CASSQDWTGSWEQYF
>TRBJ1-1|NA|TRBV7-2|TRBD1
TGTGCCAGCAGCAACGACAGGGAAGGTGAAGCTTTCTTT
CASSNDREGEAFF
>TRBJ1-1|few|TRBV6-5|NA
TGTGCCAGCAGCACGGGGAACACTGAAGCTTTCTTT
CASSTGNTEAFF
>TRBJ2-1|NA|TRBV19|NA
TGTGCCAGTAGTATAGATGCGGGTTTCTACAATGAGCAGTTCTTC
CASSIDAGFYNEQFF
>TRBJ2-7|NA|TRBV4-1|TRBD1
TGCGCCAGCAGCCAGCCCACGGGACAGGGTATACCGCCGCAATTATACGAGCAGTACTTC
CASSQPTGQGIPPQLYEQYF
>TRBJ2-7|NA|TRBV7-2|TRBD2
TGTGCCAGCAGCCAGACTAGCGGTTCGAGCTCCTACGAGCAGTACTTC
CASSQTSGSSSYEQYF
>TRBJ1-1|NA|TRBV5-4|NA
TGTGCCAGCAGCCCCAGAGAGGGCTCCGGAGCTTTCTTT
CASSPREGSGAFF
>TRBJ2-3|NA|TRBV4-1|NA
TGCGCCAGCAGCCAAGCCGGGGGATGGACAGATACGCAGTATTTT
CASSQAGGWTDTQYF
>TRBJ1-3|NA|TRBV27|NA
TGTGCCAGCAGGGGAGGGAGCTCTGGAAACACCATATATTTT
CASRGGSSGNTIYF
>TRBJ2-7|NA|TRBV10-3|NA
TGTGCCATCAGTAAGGAGGGGTGGGCCTACGAGCAGTACTTC
CAISKEGWAYEQYF
>TRBJ2-6|NA|TRBV27|NA
TGTGCCAGCAGTAGGAGCTCTGGGGCCAACGTCCTGACTTTC
CASSRSSGANVLTF
>TRBJ2-7|NA|TRBV5-6|TRBD2
TGTGCCAGCAGCTTGTGGCTAGCGGGGGCCTACGAGCAGTACTTC
CASSLWLAGAYEQYF
>TRBJ2-7|NA|TRBV11-2|NA
TGTGCCAGCAGCCCTACGTCCTACGAGCAGTACTTC
CASSPTSYEQYF
>TRBJ2-7|NA|TRBV5-5|TRBD2
TGTGCCAGCAGCGTGGGACTTAGCGGGGAGCAGTACTTC
CASSVGLSGEQYF
>TRBJ2-7|NA|TRBV6-2/TRBV6-3|NA
TGTGCCAGCAGCAAGGACAACTACGAGCAGTACTTC
CASSKDNYEQYF
>TRBJ1-1|NA|TRBV29-1|NA
TGCAGCGTTCGGAAAGGGGACACTGAAGCTTTCTTT
CSVRKGDTEAFF
>TRBJ1-1|once|TRBV30|NA
TGTGCCTGGGGCAGGGCTGAAGCTTTCTTT
CAWGRAEAFF
>TRBJ2-2|NA|TRBV28|NA
TGTGCCAGCAGTTTATGGGCTGCTACGGGCGGGGAGCTGTTTTTT
CASSLWAATGGELFF
>TRBJ1-1|NA|TRBV12-3/TRBV12-4|NA
TGTGCCAGCAGTTCCCCAACAGGTACCGCTTTCTTT
CASSSPTGTAFF
>TRBJ2-1|NA|TRBV6-4|TRBD2
TGTGCCAGCAGTCCCGGGACTAGCGGGATCGATGAGCAGTTCTTC
CASSPGTSGIDEQFF
>TRBJ2-7|NA|TRBV2|NA
TGTGCCAGCAGAGGTGGGGAGGCGGGGCCTGGCTACGAGCAGTACTTC
CASRGGEAGPGYEQYF
>TRBJ1-2|few|TRBV19|NA
TGTGCCAGTAGTTCCATACAGGGCGGACCTCTCGGCTACACCTTC
CASSSIQGGPLGYTF
>TRBJ1-5|NA|TRBV7-9|TRBD1
TGTGCCAGCAGCCCTGGACAGGGGGCTGGGCCCCAGCATTTT
CASSPGQGAGPQHF
>TRBJ2-7|NA|TRBV6-5|TRBD2
TGTGCCAGCAGTTCCCGGGGGGAACCCTACGAGCAGTACTTC
CASSSRGEPYEQYF
>TRBJ2-7|NA|TRBV11-2|NA
TGTGCCAGCAGCCCCCCCCGAGACGAGCAGTACTTC
CASSPPRDEQYF
>TRBJ1-5|NA|TRBV6-1|NA
TGTGCCAGCAGTGAACAGGGTTTCAATCAGCCCCAGCATTTT
CASSEQGFNQPQHF
>TRBJ1-3|NA|TRBV18|NA
TGTGCCAGCTCACCAGAGACACTCGGCTCTGGAAACACCATATATTTT
CASSPETLGSGNTIYF
>TRBJ1-3|NA|TRBV9|NA
TGTGCCAGCAGCGCCGACGGGAAGGCTGGAAACACCATATATTTT
CASSADGKAGNTIYF
>TRBJ2-7|NA|TRBV6-2/TRBV6-3|NA
TGTGCCAGCAGACCTAGGGGTTACGAGCAGTACTTC
CASRPRGYEQYF
>TRBJ2-7|once|TRBV27|TRBD2
TGTGCCAGCAGCGTGACCTTAGCGGGATCATTATACGAGCAGTACTTC
CASSVTLAGSLYEQYF
>TRBJ2-2|NA|TRBV10-1|TRBD1
TGCGCCAGCATGAATGACCCGGGACAGGGGGACACCGGGGAGCTGTTTTTT
CASMNDPGQGDTGELFF
>TRBJ2-7|NA|TRBV3-1/TRBV3-2|TRBD1
TGTGCCAGCAGCCCCGGGACAGGGGGCGAGCAGTACTTC
CASSPGTGGEQYF
>TRBJ2-5|NA|TRBV5-8|TRBD2
TGTGCCAGCAGCTTGACCGGGAGGGGGAAAACAGAGACCCAGTACTTC
CASSLTGRGKTETQYF
>TRBJ1-6|NA|TRBV6-2/TRBV6-3|TRBD1
TGTGCCAGCAGCCTGGGACAGGGTAATTCACCCCTCCACTTT
CASSLGQGNSPLHF
>TRBJ1-1|NA|TRBV4-2|NA
TGTGCCAGCAGCCAAGAGGGGGGAAGGGACACTGAAGCTTTCTTT
CASSQEGGRDTEAFF